Following are 14 T cell receptor beta chains from one sample sequenced in a study of patients and donors after allogeneic stem cell transplantation. TCRdb recomputed calls from the RT-PCR reads with MiXCR, one row per CDR3 protein. The sample lists roughly 960,000 distinct CDR3 sequences, roughly 18% occurring once. Material for sequencing was blood, either unsorted or a sorted T cell fraction (not recorded which). These TCRs come from a human donor who was either an allogeneic HSCT recipient or a stem cell or donor lymphocyte infusion donor (not recorded which). It is not recorded whose cells these are; they may come from a transplant donor.

In its sample, this clonotype was seen a few times. The rearrangement uses TRBV12-5 and TRBJ1-1, with D unresolved. The CDR3 covers 16 residues. Trimming took 0 bases from V and 5 from J, leaving 16 bases between them. The germline V gene has CDR1 LGHNT and CDR2 FRNRAP. This CDR3 is CASGLVPDNIGTEAFF. In DNA form, the CDR3 reads TGTGCTAGTGGTTTGGTACCTGACAACATTGGGACTGAAGCTTTCTTT.

The V and J genes are TRBV24-1 and TRBJ2-2; possibly TRBD1 for D (6 bases). Trimming cost V 10 bases and J 6 bases, with 17 bases left between them. The germline V gene has CDR1 KGHDR and CDR2 SFDVKD. The CDR3 is 14 amino acids. In DNA, the CDR3 is TGTGCCACGAGGCAAGGGGGTTCGGCCGGGGAGCTGTTTTTT. This gives the protein CATRQGGSAGELFF.

The CDR3 DNA sequence: TGTGCCAGCAGCCGCGCGGTCGGGGAGGAGCAGTTCTTC. This translates into CASSRAVGEEQFF. J is TRBJ2-1 and V is TRBV5-4; tentatively, D is TRBD2 (5 bases). Trimming shortened V by 4 bases and J by 10 bases, and 15 bases separated the two germline ends. Per germline, CDR1 SGHNT and CDR2 YYREEE (reference sequence). This CDR3 has 13 residues.

The chain employs TRBV6-1 and TRBJ2-2, with TRBD2 matching over 8 bases. Germline V lookup: CDR1 MNHNS, CDR2 SASEGT. This CDR3 region has 16 residues. J was trimmed by 7 bases and V by 5 bases; bases with no gene match: 12. The chain's CDR3 is CASSPTSALGIGELFF. The CDR3 region has the DNA TGTGCCAGCAGTCCGACTAGCGCCCTAGGAATCGGGGAGCTGTTTTTT.

The CDR3 bases are TGCGCCAGCAGCAAGGGACTAGCGGGAAACACCGGGGAGCTGTTTTTT. This sequence encodes CASSKGLAGNTGELFF. The rearrangement uses TRBV5-1 and TRBJ2-2; 13 bases map to TRBD2. V lost 4 bases, J lost 2 bases, and 2 bases stayed unmatched. The CDR3 consists of 16 residues. Germline V lookup: CDR1 SGHRS, CDR2 YFSETQ.

V gene TRBV25-1 combines with J gene TRBJ2-5; 8 nucleotides align to TRBD1. J gave up 5 bases and V 4 bases, and 12 bases lay outside the gene matches. CDR1 and CDR2 from the germline V gene are MGHDK and SYGVNS. The length of the CDR3 is 16 residues. The chain's CDR3 is CASSVSGTGLAETQYF. CDR3 coding DNA: TGTGCCAGCAGTGTATCCGGGACAGGTCTGGCGGAGACCCAGTACTTC.

This clonotype was found many times. This chain links TRBV7-2 with TRBJ2-1, with a weak D call TRBD2 (7 bases). The CDR3 consists of 16 residues. Trimming stripped 1 base from V and 8 bases from J, with 18 bases between. Germline CDR1 reads SGHTA; CDR2 reads FQGNSA. Here the CDR3 reads CASSLVFSTGRDEQFF. CDR3 coding DNA: TGTGCCAGCAGCTTAGTCTTTTCCACAGGGAGGGATGAGCAGTTCTTC.

The rearrangement uses TRBV12-3 or TRBV12-4 and TRBJ2-1; 7 nucleotides agree with TRBD2. This CDR3 comprises 15 residues. Losses at the gene ends were 1 base for V and 8 bases for J; bases not matched to a gene: 8. The CDR3 nucleotides are TGTGCCAGCAGTTTAGGGGCGGGACGGGGGGATGAGCAGTTCTTC. This sequence encodes CASSLGAGRGDEQFF.

At least ten counts were recorded for this clonotype. The V and J genes are TRBV12-3 or TRBV12-4 and TRBJ1-5, with 9 bases lining up with TRBD1. With 6 bases clipped from V and 6 bases from J, the junction kept 12 bases outside the gene matches. This CDR3 has 16 residues. The CDR3 loop is CASSATQDRGRQPQHF. The DNA for the CDR3 is TGTGCCAGCAGCGCCACCCAGGACAGGGGCCGTCAGCCCCAGCATTTT.

There are a few counts of this clonotype. V is TRBV27 and J is TRBJ2-7; no reliable D call. The V end lost 3 bases, the J end lost 0 bases, and 6 bases lay between the germline ends. This CDR3 has 13 residues. In germline, CDR1 is MNHEY, CDR2 SMNVEV (reference sequence). The CDR3 region has the DNA TGTGCCAGCAGTTTTCAGTTCTCCTACGAGCAGTACTTC. Its translation: CASSFQFSYEQYF.

This clonotype was observed a few times. The chain uses TRBV28 and TRBJ2-3; 7 nucleotides align to TRBD2. J lost 7 bases, V lost 3 bases, and 13 bases had no gene match. The length of the CDR3 is 16 residues. The V gene's germline CDR1 is MDHEN and CDR2 SYDVKM. The CDR3 here is CASSFRKAGSPYTQYF. The CDR3 DNA reads TGTGCCAGCAGTTTCCGTAAAGCGGGGAGCCCTTATACGCAGTATTTT.

This clonotype was observed a handful of times. Compared with germline, one end of the junction differs, possibly owing to a read error. V and J are TRBV7-7 and TRBJ2-5, with 7 bases fitting TRBD1. There are 16 residues in the CDR3. Germline V gives CDR1 SSHAT, CDR2 FNYEAQ (reference sequence). CDR3 sequence (DNA): TGTGCTAGCAGCTTAAAGGGGGCCGGTTGGGGAGAGACCCAGTACTTC. Its protein product is CASSLKGAGWGETQYF. The full variable domain, rest sourced from reference TRBV7-7 and TRBJ2-5, is GAGVSQSPRYKVTKRGQDVTLRCDPISSHATLYWYQQALGQGPEFLTYFNYEAQPDKSGLPSDRFSAERPEGSISTLTIQRTEQRDSAMYRCASSLKGAGWGETQYFGPGTRLLVL.

J is TRBJ1-3 and V is TRBV9; D gene ambiguous. Germline CDR1 and CDR2: SGDLS and YYNGEE. Trimming removed 0 bases from V and 0 bases from J, with 7 bases in between. This CDR3 comprises 15 residues. CDR3 protein: CASSVVAGSGNTIYF. Here the CDR3 DNA reads TGTGCCAGCAGCGTAGTCGCTGGCTCTGGAAACACCATATATTTT. Full variable domain (outside the CDR3, taken from reference TRBV9 and TRBJ1-3): DSGVTQTPKHLITATGQRVTLRCSPRSGDLSVYWYQQSLDQGLQFLIQYYNGEERAKGNILERFSAQQFPDLHSELNLSSLELGDSALYFCASSVVAGSGNTIYFGEGSWLTVV.

The V gene is TRBV5-1, the J gene TRBJ2-7; D is perhaps TRBD1 (6 bases). The CDR3 consists of 14 residues. Trimming removed 4 bases from V and 0 bases from J, with 11 bases in between. Germline V gene data show CDR1 as SGHRS and CDR2 as YFSETQ. CDR3 sequence (DNA): TGCGCCAGCAGCAAACAGGGTAACTCCTACGAGCAGTACTTC. Translated, it gives CASSKQGNSYEQYF. Drawing the rest from reference TRBV5-1 and TRBJ2-7, the complete variable domain is KAGVTQTPRYLIKTRGQQVTLSCSPISGHRSVSWYQQTPGQGLQFLFEYFSETQRNKGNFPGRFSGRQFSNSRSEMNVSTLELGDSALYLCASSKQGNSYEQYFGPGTRLTVT.